Below, one T cell receptor beta chain is given with its context. This CDR3 is 15 amino acids long. CDR1 and CDR2 from the germline V gene are MNHEY and SVGAGI. V was clipped by 2 bases and J by 1 base, with 12 bases between them. In the original analysis: From reference gene primer amplification, estimates of nucleated cell counts were derived. Some clones are missing from TCRdb's copy, which holds only in-frame ones; the method was immunoSEQ multiplex PCR. V, J and clone size reflect that table, while D and trimming were determined from the DNA. The sample records 150,000 to 200,000 clones, 75% to 90% being singletons. This entry is derived from a study of blood T cell repertoires in COVID-19. The overall study: In each case, the material was cDNA or gDNA derived from T cells, B-cell-depleted T cells, or PBMCs.

The sequenced sample consisted of peripheral blood. The TCR originated in a man aged 60 to 75 with acute or convalescent COVID-19. This rearrangement joins TRBV6-5 to TRBJ2-7, with D possibly TRBD1 on 6 matching bases. As DNA, the CDR3 is TGTGCCAGCAGTTACCGTATCGGACAGTCCTACGAGCAGTACTTC. Residues: CASSYRIGQSYEQYF.